The rows below give T cell receptor beta chains drawn from one sample of a study of beta chain features in type 1 diabetes. Sequenced by immunoSEQ multiplex PCR; TCRdb stores in-frame clones only, minus some. The sample yields about 340,000 clones, approximately 8.2% seen once. Sequencing used central memory CD4+ T cells from blood. Receptors originate from a woman in her late teens or twenties in good health. Each CDR3 is given without its conserved first and last residue. Size is omitted from some rows. Given values are once, few, many or a class for expanded clones.

v_call clone_size cdr3_length cdr3_aa
TRBV4-3 few 11 ASSQDYFNEQF
TRBV15 few 13 ATSRGGNSNQPQH
TRBV19 few 17 ASSGWRDSERSEKETQY
TRBV25-1 few 16 ASEQAGVRSSGANVLT
TRBV7-9 NA 14 ASSLQIGSGIGEQY
TRBV4-3 few 12 ASSRLSGIGELF
TRBV5-1 few 12 ASSANSGGNLWY
TRBV5-1 few 14 ASSPQPSGPTDTQY
TRBV19 few 13 ASSIGDGRNQPQH
TRBV4-2 few 16 ASSQVPAGVVILVEQF
TRBV9 NA 16 ASSGAVERTSNTGELF
TRBV2 few 10 ASSEAPGGYT
TRBV7-9 NA 17 ASSLGTSGSSGRTDTQY
TRBV18 many 9 ASSLTDRAY
TRBV5-4 few 13 ASSLGTGRQETQY
TRBV18 NA 15 ASSPSVGTPTTGELF
TRBV7-9 many 13 ASSFWTSGTETQY
TRBV4-2 many 14 ASSHQAGGVAYEQY
TRBV28 NA 8 ASGSYEQY
TRBV19 few 12 ASRRISTNEKLF
TRBV2 many 10 ASSGDGYEQY
TRBV15 NA 11 ATSRAKHGELF
TRBV6-1 NA 13 ASSLGGPSSYGYT
TRBV4-3 many 13 ASSQDREGQDTQY
TRBV4-1 NA 16 ASSQEWGSLDGRYEQY
TRBV5-4 NA 14 ASSLIGGSNTGELF
TRBV9 few 19 ASSVRGDRGRTSGSQDTQY
TRBV5-6 NA 11 ASSLVQRETQY
TRBV5-4 many 13 ASSSLDSNKNIQY
TRBV7-2 few 10 ASSPQMYTQY
TRBV5-1 few 14 ASSLSSGGVSYEQY
TRBV11-2 few 13 ASSQAGQGRDEQF
TRBV11-2 many 14 ASSLRREGAQNIQY
TRBV9 NA 13 ASSVAGGAKETQY
TRBV29-1 few 13 SVVGGQYLNTEAF
TRBV5-1 NA 11 ASSAPRAGELF
TRBV18 NA 12 ASSPVQGWNEQF
TRBV7-3 NA 12 ASSLADSYYGYT
TRBV7-8 once 13 ASSLKLAGVYTQY
TRBV5-4 few 15 ASSSNPRGPGPQPYT
TRBV27 few 12 ASSFGGSSYEQY
TRBV19 few 12 ASSISSVNYGYT
TRBV18 NA 13 ASSPLAGGYNEQF
TRBV7-2 once 14 ASSPIGTSGSYEQY
TRBV28 few 13 ASGASGTGENIQY
TRBV28 NA 12 ARTYAGVYNEQF
TRBV27 NA 12 ASSEQTRNQPQH
TRBV18 NA 14 ASSQSGSHFYNEQF
TRBV2 many 13 ASSAMTSGSNEQF
TRBV4-2 NA 11 ASSQESYYEQY
TRBV7-2 many 14 ASSKGVAGAYNEQF
TRBV14 few 13 ASSHSGLSNNEQF
TRBV5-6 NA 12 ASSLYADTGELF
TRBV7-9 many 12 ASSLGLAIDTQY
TRBV5-5 many 13 ASSPREKSYNEQF